This T cell receptor (beta chain) comes out of a study of blood T cell repertoires in COVID-19. The wider study: T cells, B-cell-depleted T cells, or PBMCs supplied cDNA or gDNA.

Trimming shortened V by 1 base and J by 9 bases, and 13 bases separated the two germline ends. This CDR3 has 14 residues. Germline CDR1 is MGHRA and CDR2 is YSYEKL. Study processing details: Amplification of reference gene primers was used by the study to estimate nucleated cell counts. The repertoire was sequenced with immunoSEQ multiplex PCR; TCRdb's copy has only in-frame clones and lacks some. From that table come the V and J calls and clone size; the DNA was used to work out D and trimming. Here the sample spans just over 350,000 clones, about 90% being singletons. Donors were grouped by their self-reported clinical history. What the recovered Cohort 3 donors had was two negative PCRs, clearance, or symptom resolution.

The chain carries TRBV4-1 and TRBJ1-5; D is possibly TRBD1 (6 bases). The TCR sequence derives from a woman between 25 and 40 years old who had recovered from COVID-19. The source material was PBMCs or T cells enriched from blood (not recorded which). The CDR3 here is CASSQAPGAWPQHF. In DNA form, the CDR3 reads TGCGCCAGCAGCCAAGCCCCAGGGGCCTGGCCCCAGCATTTT.